This TCR beta chain was sequenced for a study of Graves' ophthalmopathy and Graves' hyperthyroidism. This clonotype was recorded many times. The CDR3 is made up of 14 amino acids. Germline assignment: CDR1 SGHDT and CDR2 YYEEEE. With 4 bases removed from V and 1 base from J, the gap between germline ends came to 11 bases. For repertoire sequencing, the TCR beta CDR3 regions were amplified from RNA transcripts. First-round RT-PCR employed HTBI primers, with a second-round multiplex PCR after it. In TCRdb, the multiplex PCR reads were re-called with MiXCR into one record per CDR3 protein. This table has about 390,000 distinct CDR3 sequences, approximately 15% appearing once.

The rearrangement joins TRBV5-6 to TRBJ1-2; D is undetermined. Input material: peripheral blood. The sequence was obtained from a woman younger than 30 with stable Graves' hyperthyroidism. The CDR3 DNA reads TGTGCCAGCAGCCCCCAACTGATTAACTATGGCTACACCTTC. Translation: CASSPQLINYGYTF.